A selection of T cell receptor beta chains follows, all from one sample in a study of post-analysis software for immune sequencing data. MiXCR, applied by TCRdb to the PCR reads, yields one record per CDR3 protein. The sample includes 700,000 to 800,000 distinct CDR3 sequences, 30% of them seen just once. Sequenced: blood. These receptors all come from a girl between 10 and 17 years old with multiple sclerosis. The CDR3 runs from the conserved cysteine through the conserved F or W.

>TRBJ2-2|TRBV20-1
CSAIRVVGTGELFF
>NA|TRBV29-1
CSVYETSNREQYF
>TRBJ2-7|TRBV20-1
CSASGRAHEQYF
>TRBJ2-1|TRBV5-6
CASSSLAGISYNEQFF
>TRBJ1-2|TRBV5-1
CASSLFPNYGYTF
>TRBJ2-1|TRBV12-5
CASGLLAGSRFF
>TRBJ2-5|TRBV5-5
CASSPATGKETQYF
>TRBJ1-4|TRBV6-5
CASSLRTGNEKLFF
>TRBJ2-7|TRBV20-1
CSARDTGTITYEQYF
>TRBJ1-2|TRBV7-2
CASRISGGADGYTF
>TRBJ2-3|TRBV9
CASITSGATDTQYF
>TRBJ2-3|TRBV20-1
CSARDLGTASTDTQYF
>TRBJ2-7|TRBV7-2
CASSLRGVYEQYF
>TRBJ2-5|TRBV20-1
CSAPDGQETQYF
>TRBJ2-7|TRBV5-1
CASSFSRGSYEQYF
>TRBJ2-1|TRBV20-1
CSSPASFGISNEQFF
>TRBJ1-2|TRBV4-1
CASSQVLFPGQGAYGYTF
>TRBJ2-7|TRBV29-1
CSVEGGQRIYEQYF
>TRBJ2-1|TRBV7-8
CASSPGVNEQFF
>TRBJ1-2|TRBV10-3
CAIRTGTRTYGYTF
>TRBJ2-1|TRBV7-9
CASSLNSPAEHEQFF
>TRBJ1-1|TRBV4-2
CASSQEYTEAFF
>TRBJ1-2|TRBV19
CASSDIYGYTF
>TRBJ2-5|TRBV6-6
CASSYSRGRKQETQYF
>TRBJ2-1|TRBV5-8
CASSLELAVNEQFF
>TRBJ2-7|TRBV2
CASSAGLYEQYF
>TRBJ1-1|TRBV29-1
CSGTAMNTEAFF
>TRBJ1-1|TRBV6-2/TRBV6-3
CASSAQGLGSEAFF
>TRBJ2-3|TRBV20-1
CSVPLAGGRDTQYF
>TRBJ1-2|TRBV20-1
CSARPTDGYTF
>TRBJ2-7|TRBV25-1
CASSEYRGQGRNEQYF
>TRBJ1-2|TRBV5-1
CATSFNGETYGYTF
>TRBJ2-1|TRBV5-6
CASSLIRPSPQRDEQFF
>TRBJ2-6|TRBV5-1
CASSLAAANVLTF
>TRBJ1-2|TRBV20-1
CSARDPVGGNYGYTF
>TRBJ1-6|TRBV10-2
CASSDTRSYNSPLHF
>TRBJ2-7|TRBV29-1
CSVRGQAGEKDEQYF
>TRBJ2-7|TRBV7-2
CASSPSGRGAYNEQYF
>TRBJ1-2|TRBV7-9
CASSQGVSGYTF
>TRBJ2-7|TRBV5-6
CASSWRPGHYEQYF
>TRBJ2-1|TRBV24-1
CATSDRLIASHEQFF
>TRBJ2-1|TRBV4-1
CASSQIGRGRNEQFF
>TRBJ2-3|TRBV18
CASSPDARLAVGDTQYF
>TRBJ2-5|TRBV29-1
CSGAQGQQTQYF
>TRBJ1-2|TRBV7-2
CASSLDTANYGYTF
>TRBJ2-3|TRBV7-2
CASSRLAGGGFTDTQYF
>TRBJ2-5|TRBV10-3
CAISDPIGQGEETQYF
>TRBJ2-1|TRBV20-1
CSAFAGRSYNEQFF
>TRBJ2-1|TRBV6-4
CASSDSAERNEQFF